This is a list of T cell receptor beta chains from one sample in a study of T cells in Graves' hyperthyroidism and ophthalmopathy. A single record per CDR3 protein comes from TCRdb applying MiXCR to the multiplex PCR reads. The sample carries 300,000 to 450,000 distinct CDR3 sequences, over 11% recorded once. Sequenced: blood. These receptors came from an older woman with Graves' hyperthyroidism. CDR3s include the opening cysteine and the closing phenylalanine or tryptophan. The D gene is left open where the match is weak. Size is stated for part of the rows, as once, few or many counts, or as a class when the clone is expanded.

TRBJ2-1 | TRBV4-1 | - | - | CASKAGPSSSYNEQFF | TGCGCCAGCAAAGCGGGCCCGTCGAGCTCCTACAATGAGCAGTTCTTC
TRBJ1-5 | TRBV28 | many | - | CASSLPGPNLDQPQHF | TGTGCCAGCAGTTTGCCAGGACCCAACCTCGATCAGCCCCAGCATTTT
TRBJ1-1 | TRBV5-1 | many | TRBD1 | CASSSGDSSSAEAFF | TGCGCCAGCAGCTCGGGGGACAGCTCGTCAGCTGAAGCTTTCTTT
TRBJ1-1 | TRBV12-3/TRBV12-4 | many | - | CASSFGQGALGAFF | TGTGCCAGCAGTTTCGGCCAAGGTGCCCTGGGAGCTTTCTTT
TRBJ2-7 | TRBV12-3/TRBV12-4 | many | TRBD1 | CASTPGQGFDEQYF | TGTGCCAGCACCCCGGGACAGGGCTTTGACGAGCAGTACTTC
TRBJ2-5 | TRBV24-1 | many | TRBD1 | CATSAATGQETQYF | TGTGCCACCAGTGCTGCGACAGGGCAAGAGACCCAGTACTTC
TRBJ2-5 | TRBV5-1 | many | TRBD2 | CASSLGLAGPETQYF | TGCGCCAGCAGCTTGGGACTAGCGGGACCGGAGACCCAGTACTTC
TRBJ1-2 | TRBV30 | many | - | CAWSRVPDYGYTF | TGTGCCTGGAGCAGGGTCCCAGACTATGGCTACACCTTC
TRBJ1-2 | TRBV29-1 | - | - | CSVADYYGYTF | TGCAGCGTTGCTGACTATTATGGCTACACCTTC
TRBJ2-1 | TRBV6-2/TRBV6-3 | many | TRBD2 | CASSYKLGEGTNEQFF | TGTGCCAGCAGTTATAAGCTGGGGGAGGGGACGAATGAGCAGTTCTTC
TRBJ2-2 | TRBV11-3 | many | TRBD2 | CASSTGGEGVTGELFF | TGTGCCAGCAGCACCGGGGGGGAGGGGGTCACCGGGGAGCTGTTTTTT
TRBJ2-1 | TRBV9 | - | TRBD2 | CASSGGVRGGYVEQFF | TGTGCCAGCAGCGGGGGGGTCCGCGGGGGTTACGTTGAGCAGTTCTTC
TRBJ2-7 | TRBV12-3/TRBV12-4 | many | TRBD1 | CASSFGQGGDEQYF | TGTGCCAGCAGTTTCGGACAGGGGGGGGACGAGCAGTACTTC
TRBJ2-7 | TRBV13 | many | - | CASSLGEGYEQYF | TGTGCCAGCAGCTTAGGGGAGGGGTACGAGCAGTACTTC
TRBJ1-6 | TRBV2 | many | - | CASSEERVRGNSPLHF | TGTGCCAGCAGTGAAGAGAGGGTCCGTGGGAATTCACCCCTCCACTTT
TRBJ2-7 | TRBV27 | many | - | CASSNPGLSYEQYF | TGTGCCAGCAGTAATCCAGGGTTATCATACGAGCAGTACTTC
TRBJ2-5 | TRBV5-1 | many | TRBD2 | CASSDTSGEETQYF | TGCGCCAGCAGCGATACTAGCGGTGAGGAGACCCAGTACTTC
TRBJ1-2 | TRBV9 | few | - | CASSVDGNYGYTF | TGTGCCAGCAGCGTAGATGGGAACTATGGCTACACCTTC
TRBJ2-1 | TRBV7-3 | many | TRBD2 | CASSTLGALAGGEQFF | TGTGCCAGCAGCACCTTAGGAGCGCTAGCGGGTGGGGAGCAGTTCTTC
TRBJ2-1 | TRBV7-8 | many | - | CASSFKGGRYNEQFF | TGTGCCAGCAGCTTCAAAGGCGGGCGGTACAATGAGCAGTTCTTC
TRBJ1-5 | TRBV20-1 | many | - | CSASVGRGSNQPQHF | TGCAGTGCTAGCGTCGGCAGGGGCAGCAATCAGCCCCAGCATTTT
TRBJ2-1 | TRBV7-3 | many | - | CASSLTRGGSPFF | TGTGCCAGCAGCTTAACGCGGGGCGGGTCTCCGTTCTTC
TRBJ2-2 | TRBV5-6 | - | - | CASSYEIYLNTGELFF | TGTGCCAGCAGCTACGAGATTTACTTGAACACCGGGGAGCTGTTTTTT
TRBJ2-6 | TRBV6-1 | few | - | CASRKPGANVLTF | TGTGCCAGCAGAAAACCTGGGGCCAACGTCCTGACTTTC
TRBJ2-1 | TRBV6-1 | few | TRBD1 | CASRELGQYNEQFF | TGTGCCAGCAGGGAATTGGGACAGTACAATGAGCAGTTCTTC
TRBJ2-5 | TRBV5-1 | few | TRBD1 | CASSTDRGPRETQYF | TGCGCCAGCAGCACGGACAGGGGACCACGGGAGACCCAGTACTTC
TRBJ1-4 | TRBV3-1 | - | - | CASGLQGHEKLFF | TGTGCCAGCGGGCTCCAGGGTCATGAAAAACTGTTTTTT
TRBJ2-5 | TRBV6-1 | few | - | CASSPKQGSQETQYF | TGTGCCAGCAGTCCCAAACAGGGCTCACAAGAGACCCAGTACTTC
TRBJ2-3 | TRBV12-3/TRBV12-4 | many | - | CASRSSPEGTDTQYF | TGTGCCAGCAGGTCCTCCCCAGAAGGAACAGATACGCAGTATTTT
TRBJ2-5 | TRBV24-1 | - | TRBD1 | CATSDSSGTGETQYF | TGTGCCACCAGTGATTCATCCGGGACAGGGGAGACCCAGTACTTC
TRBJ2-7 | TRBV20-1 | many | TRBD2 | CSATGASGFYEQYF | TGCAGTGCTACCGGGGCTAGCGGTTTCTACGAGCAGTACTTC
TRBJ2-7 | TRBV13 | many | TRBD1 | CASSSRTGGARSYEQYF | TGTGCCAGCAGCTCCCGGACAGGGGGCGCTAGGTCCTACGAGCAGTACTTC
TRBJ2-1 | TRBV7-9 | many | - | CASSLLGGVDEQFF | TGTGCCAGCAGCCTCCTGGGAGGCGTAGATGAGCAGTTCTTC
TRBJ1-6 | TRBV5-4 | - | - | CASSSNSPLYF | TGTGCCAGCAGCTCTAATTCACCCCTCTACTTT
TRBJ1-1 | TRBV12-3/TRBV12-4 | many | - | CASSGQLNTEAFF | TGTGCCAGCAGCGGACAACTGAACACTGAAGCTTTCTTT
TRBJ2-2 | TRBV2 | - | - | CASSYLQGGELFF | TGTGCCAGCAGTTACTTACAGGGAGGGGAGCTGTTTTTT
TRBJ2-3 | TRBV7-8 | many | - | CASSLTRAVVDTQYF | TGTGCCAGCAGCTTAACCCGGGCCGTGGTAGATACGCAGTATTTT
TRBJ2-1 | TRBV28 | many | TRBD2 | CASSGSWGGRYNEQFF | TGTGCCAGCAGTGGCTCATGGGGGGGACGCTACAATGAGCAGTTCTTC
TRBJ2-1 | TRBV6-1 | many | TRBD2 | CASSELAGGYNYNEQFF | TGTGCCAGCAGTGAACTAGCGGGAGGCTACAACTACAATGAGCAGTTCTTC
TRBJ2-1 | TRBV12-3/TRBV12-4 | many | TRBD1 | CASSFGTAYNEQFF | TGTGCCAGCAGTTTTGGGACAGCCTACAATGAGCAGTTCTTC
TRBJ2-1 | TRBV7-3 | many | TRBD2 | CASSLRGGGGRLGNEQFF | TGTGCCAGCAGCTTAAGAGGTGGGGGCGGGAGGTTGGGCAATGAGCAGTTCTTC
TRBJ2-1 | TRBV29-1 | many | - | CSARRGGNEQFF | TGCAGCGCCCGGCGGGGAGGCAATGAGCAGTTCTTC